Below, 32 T cell receptor beta chains from the same sample are listed, as sequenced in a study of cytomegalovirus exposure and HLA in healthy donors. Use of 60 Vbeta and 13 Jbeta primers characterized the PCR. The data were produced by immunoSEQ multiplex PCR, yet TCRdb's version contains in-frame clones alone and is incomplete. The data show 200,000 or so clones, 65% to 85% seen once. Source material: PBMCs. These receptors came from a boy younger than 10 in good health and CMV-seronegative.

The chain uses TRBV6-5 and TRBJ1-5; perhaps TRBD1 as D (5 bases). This CDR3 region has 14 residues. Trimming left V 6 bases short and J 4 bases short, with 13 bases between. Germline CDR1 MNHEY, CDR2 SVGAGI. The CDR3 here is CASRKQDRNQPQHF. DNA of the CDR3: TGTGCCAGCAGGAAACAGGACCGTAATCAGCCCCAGCATTTT.

This clone came up a few times. This chain joins TRBV20-1 and TRBJ1-2, with 8 bases fitting TRBD1. The germline gives CDR1 DFQATT, CDR2 SNEGSKA (reference sequence). V was pared by 5 bases and J by 14 bases, with 4 bases of the junction left unmatched. The CDR3 consists of 9 residues. The CDR3 sequence is CSASQGATF. In DNA form, the CDR3 reads TGCAGTGCTTCCCAGGGGGCAACCTTC.

This chain joins TRBV6-1 and TRBJ1-5; 7 bases match TRBD1. The CDR3 runs 14 residues. The J segment lost 7 bases and the V segment lost 7 bases, leaving 10 bases of the junction unmatched. Germline V gives CDR1 MNHNS, CDR2 SASEGT. CDR3 DNA: TGTGCCAGCACCCTGGACAGGTTTTCACAGCCCCAGCATTTT. This codes for CASTLDRFSQPQHF.

This clone was recorded a few times. The gene calls are TRBV5-1 and TRBJ2-7, with 7 bases matching TRBD1. V trimming: 4 bases; J trimming: 12 bases; junction bases outside the gene matches: 13. The CDR3 totals 13 residues. CDR1 is SGHRS, CDR2 YFSETQ, per germline. CDR3: CASSLPGTAQAYF. DNA of the CDR3: TGCGCCAGCAGCCTCCCCGGGACAGCCCAAGCGTACTTC.

This clone was seen a few times. This chain uses TRBV5-4 with TRBJ2-5; TRBD1 agrees at 12 bases. Per the germline V gene, CDR1 is SGHNT and CDR2 is YYREEE (reference sequence). V dropped 1 base and J dropped 4; count of bases not matched to a gene: 2. This CDR3 spans 15 amino acids. CDR3 in amino acids: CASSLRDRGLETQYF. The CDR3, as DNA: TGTGCCAGCAGCTTGCGGGACAGGGGGCTAGAGACCCAGTACTTC.

V is TRBV4-3 and J is TRBJ1-2; a possible D gene is TRBD1 (6 bases). The CDR3 is 15 residues long. Germline V gene sequence: CDR1 LGHNA, CDR2 YSLEER. V lost 0 bases and J lost 5, with 13 bases in between. The CDR3 sequence: CASSQDVKGGYGYTF. The CDR3 DNA is TGCGCCAGCAGCCAAGACGTCAAAGGGGGTTATGGCTACACCTTC.

This rearrangement joins TRBV9 to TRBJ2-5; 9 bases map to TRBD2. Looked up from germline, CDR1 is SGDLS and CDR2 is YYNGEE. V was pared by 0 bases and J by 1 base, with 7 bases of the junction left unmatched. The length of the CDR3 is 17 residues. The CDR3 DNA follows: TGTGCCAGCAGCGTAGGCCTAGCGGGGCCCGCCCAAGAGACCCAGTACTTC. This translates into CASSVGLAGPAQETQYF.

The chain joins TRBV7-2 to TRBJ2-5; D is ambiguous. Germline CDR1 is SGHTA and CDR2 is FQGNSA. This CDR3 spans 13 amino acids. Trimming left V 5 bases short and J 5 bases short, with 12 bases between. CDR3 bases: TGTGCCAGCAGCCGCAACCGGGTCGAGACCCAGTACTTC. It is translated as CASSRNRVETQYF.

This clone appeared once. The V call is TRBV5-1, the J call TRBJ2-5; D not resolved. Gene TRBJ2-7 matches the end of the DNA better, so the J call may be wrong. Germline CDR1 and CDR2: SGHRS and YFSETQ. The CDR3 runs to 13 residues. CDR3: CASSLAGVYEQYF. The CDR3 DNA reads as TGCGCCAGCAGCTTGGCCGGTGTGTACGAGCAGTACTTC.

About this clone itself: The junction shows a germline mismatch at one end, possibly a read error. V is TRBV4-1 and J is TRBJ2-1; D is perhaps TRBD1 (6 bases). CDR3 length: 12 amino acids. Per the germline V gene, CDR1 is MGHRA and CDR2 is YSYEKL. The CDR3 DNA sequence: TGCGCCAGCAGCCAAGACGGGACATATAGACTCTTC. Its protein is CASSQDGTYRLF.

This clone appeared once. The chain links TRBV7-9 to TRBJ2-7, with a weak D call TRBD2 (6 bases). V was cut by 4 bases and J by 0 bases, with 19 bases left in between. The CDR3 sequence is 17 residues long. Germline CDR1 and CDR2: SEHNR and FQNEAQ (reference sequence). For the CDR3, the DNA is TGTGCCAGCAGCTCCGGACCTGGGGGACTGATCTCCTACGAGCAGTACTTC. The encoded protein is CASSSGPGGLISYEQYF.

The gene calls are TRBV4-1 and TRBJ2-3, with TRBD2 as a possible D gene (6 bases). This CDR3 is 16 amino acids long. Looked up from germline, CDR1 is MGHRA and CDR2 is YSYEKL. V lost 0 bases and J 2 bases, leaving 12 bases between the germline ends. Written as DNA, the CDR3 is TGCGCCAGCAGCCAAGATCTCGGAGGGATCACAGATACGCAGTATTTT. It codes for CASSQDLGGITDTQYF.

The V and J genes are TRBV5-6 and TRBJ2-2; possibly TRBD1 for D (6 bases). The CDR3 runs to 17 residues. CDR1 SGHDT and CDR2 YYEEEE come from the germline V gene. The V end was cut by 1 base, the J end by 6 bases, with 19 bases between. The CDR3 DNA follows: TGTGCCAGCAGCTTGTCCCTTAGAAAGGGGGTCGCCGGGGAGCTGTTTTTT. Its protein product is CASSLSLRKGVAGELFF.

The J gene is TRBJ2-7, the V gene TRBV6-5, with D possibly matching TRBD1 (6 bases). The germline gives CDR1 MNHEY, CDR2 SVGAGI. This CDR3 is built from 13 residues. V was clipped by 8 bases and J by 2 bases, with 13 bases between them. The CDR3 DNA reads as TGTGCCAGCTCGGACTCAGGGGCCTACGAGCAGTACTTC. Its translation is CASSDSGAYEQYF.

This chain joins TRBV10-3 and TRBJ1-6, with 9 bases lining up with TRBD1. Germline V gene sequence: CDR1 ENHRY, CDR2 SYGVKD. The CDR3 consists of 12 residues. With V trimmed by 10 bases and J by 10 bases, 5 bases remained unmatched. In DNA, the CDR3 is TGTGCCAGTTGGACAGGGGCCTCACCCCTCCACTTT. This encodes CASWTGASPLHF.

In this sample, this clone turned up a few times. This chain uses TRBV5-1 with TRBJ2-2, with a weak D call TRBD2 (5 bases). CDR3 length: 15 amino acids. Trimming pared 1 base from V and 3 bases from J, leaving 10 bases between. Germline loops: CDR1 SGHRS, CDR2 YFSETQ. The chain's CDR3 is CASSLLAGDTGELFF. DNA of the CDR3: TGCGCCAGCAGCTTGTTGGCCGGGGACACCGGGGAGCTGTTTTTT.

The chain carries TRBV4-2 and TRBJ2-1; 7 bases are shared with TRBD2. CDR3 length: 15 amino acids. The trim removed 1 base at V and 7 bases at J, leaving 7 bases unmatched. CDR1 and CDR2 from the germline V gene are LGHNA and YNFKEQ. The CDR3 bases are TGTGCCAGCAGCCAAGGATTCGGCGGGGGAAATGAGCAGTTCTTC. Translating gives CASSQGFGGGNEQFF.

CDR3 sequence: CSVALAASYNEQFF. As DNA, the CDR3 is TGCAGCGTTGCCCTAGCTGCCTCCTACAATGAGCAGTTCTTC. The chain employs TRBV29-1 and TRBJ2-1, with D possibly being TRBD2 (5 bases). Trimming cost V 4 bases and J 0 bases, with 10 bases left between them. From germline, CDR1 is SQVTM and CDR2 ANQGSEA. CDR3 length equals 14 residues.

The DNA of the CDR3 is TGCGCCAGCAGCAACGGGGGGCCTAGCACAGATACGCAGTATTTT. The encoded protein is CASSNGGPSTDTQYF. V is TRBV5-1 and J is TRBJ2-3; the D gene is possibly TRBD2 (7 bases). Germline assignment: CDR1 SGHRS and CDR2 YFSETQ. CDR3 length equals 15 residues. V was clipped by 4 bases and J by 0 bases, with 12 bases between them.

The rearrangement joins TRBV5-1 to TRBJ1-1, with D uncertain. The CDR3 extends over 15 amino acids. V was trimmed by 0 bases and J by 1 base, leaving 10 bases between them. The V gene's germline CDR1 is SGHRS and CDR2 YFSETQ. DNA of the CDR3: TGCGCCAGCAGCTTGGTTCCAGGAACGAACACTGAAGCTTTCTTT. This sequence encodes CASSLVPGTNTEAFF. Supplemented by reference TRBV5-1 and TRBJ1-1, the full variable domain reads KAGVTQTPRYLIKTRGQQVTLSCSPISGHRSVSWYQQTPGQGLQFLFEYFSETQRNKGNFPGRFSGRQFSNSRSEMNVSTLELGDSALYLCASSLVPGTNTEAFFGQGTRLTVV.

This chain connects TRBV7-2 to TRBJ1-3; D is uncertain. This CDR3 has 15 amino acids. Trimming shortened V by 3 bases and J by 3 bases, and 12 bases separated the two germline ends. The V gene's germline CDR1 is SGHTA and CDR2 FQGNSA. CDR3 amino acids: CASSFTGISGNTIYF. In nucleotides, the CDR3 is TGTGCCAGCAGCTTTACGGGGATAAGTGGAAACACCATATATTTT.

The chain combines TRBV4-3 with TRBJ2-7, with 8 bases identical to TRBD1. After removal of 0 bases from V and 6 bases from J, the junction contained 4 bases not matched to a gene. The germline gives CDR1 LGHNA, CDR2 YSLEER. This CDR3 is 14 amino acids long. In nucleotides, the CDR3 is TGCGCCAGCAGCCAAGATCGAGGACAGGGCGAGCAGTACTTC. Amino acid sequence: CASSQDRGQGEQYF.

Only a few counts were recorded for this clone. The rearrangement joins TRBV14 to TRBJ2-5; possibly TRBD2 for D (6 bases). The length of the CDR3 is 13 residues. Germline CDR1 SGHDN, CDR2 FVKESK. The V gene lost 1 base and the J gene lost 5 bases, with 8 bases spanning the gap. As DNA, the CDR3 is TGTGCCAGCAGCCAAGTTGGGGGGGAGACCCAGTACTTC. It codes for CASSQVGGETQYF.

The chain is built from TRBV5-1 and TRBJ2-2, with D possibly matching TRBD1 (6 bases). The germline gives CDR1 SGHRS, CDR2 YFSETQ. This CDR3 is built from 14 residues. The V end lost 2 bases, the J end lost 5 bases, and 10 bases lay between the germline ends. The CDR3 loop reads CASSLTGNTGELFF. CDR3 nucleotide sequence: TGCGCCAGCAGCTTAACAGGGAATACCGGGGAGCTGTTTTTT.

There are a few counts of this clone. V and J are TRBV19 and TRBJ2-2; no reliable D call. This CDR3 is 14 amino acids long. V lost 5 bases and J 1 base, leaving 8 bases between the germline ends. Germline V gene data show CDR1 as LNHDA and CDR2 as SQIVND (reference sequence). This chain's CDR3 is CASSPPGNTGELFF. The CDR3, as DNA: TGTGCCAGTAGTCCCCCAGGGAACACCGGGGAGCTGTTTTTT.

The rearrangement uses TRBV28 and TRBJ2-5; 8 nucleotides align to TRBD1. This CDR3 comprises 15 residues. Losses at the gene ends were 6 bases for V and 2 bases for J; bases not matched to a gene: 8. The V gene's germline CDR1 is MDHEN and CDR2 SYDVKM. The CDR3 region is CASSQGAFSQETQYF. The CDR3 DNA is TGTGCCAGCAGCCAGGGGGCCTTCAGTCAAGAGACCCAGTACTTC.

This chain's CDR3 is CASSSTGLKTNEKLFF. CDR3 bases: TGCGCCAGCAGCTCGACAGGGCTGAAGACTAATGAAAAACTGTTTTTT. V is TRBV5-1 and J is TRBJ1-4; TRBD1 agrees at 7 bases. Trimming took 3 bases from V and 2 from J; bases not matched to a gene: 7. Germline lookup yields CDR1 SGHRS and CDR2 YFSETQ. The CDR3 has 16 amino acids.

The chain has TRBV9 and TRBJ2-7, with 7 positions matching TRBD1. The CDR3 contains 15 residues. J was trimmed by 0 bases and V by 0 bases; bases with no gene match: 3. Per the germline V gene, CDR1 is SGDLS and CDR2 is YYNGEE. This CDR3 reads CASSVGAGGSYEQYF. The CDR3 bases are TGTGCCAGCAGCGTAGGGGCAGGGGGCTCCTACGAGCAGTACTTC.

This clone appeared once. The gene calls are TRBV19 and TRBJ2-2; maybe TRBD1 (5 bases). Trimming shortened V by 5 bases and J by 5 bases, and 15 bases separated the two germline ends. Germline CDR1 LNHDA, CDR2 SQIVND (reference sequence). CDR3 length: 15 amino acids. Here the CDR3 DNA reads TGTGCCAGTAGTCCCCGGCAGGGCCGAACCGGGGAGCTGTTTTTT. It translates to CASSPRQGRTGELFF.

The chain recombines TRBV13 with TRBJ2-5; 9 bases are shared with TRBD2. The J call may be incorrect, as the DNA end agrees better with TRBJ2-7. This CDR3 comprises 15 residues. Germline-derived CDR1 and CDR2 are PRHDT and FYEKMQ (reference sequence). The DNA for the CDR3 is TGTGCCAGCAGCTTCAGAATAGCGGGGGTCTACGAGCAGTACTTC. This gives the protein CASSFRIAGVYEQYF.

The chain uses TRBV7-2 and TRBJ1-2, with D uncertain. Germline-derived CDR1 and CDR2 are SGHTA and FQGNSA. The CDR3 has 13 residues. V was cut by 1 base and J by 2 bases, with 5 bases left in between. This chain's CDR3 is CASSLGGNYGYTF. The CDR3 DNA reads as TGTGCCAGCAGCTTAGGAGGGAACTATGGCTACACCTTC. The complete variable domain, with remaining parts taken from reference TRBV7-2 and TRBJ1-2, reads GAGVSQSPSNKVTEKGKDVELRCDPISGHTALYWYRQSLGQGLEFLIYFQGNSAPDKSGLPSDRFSAERTGGSVSTLTIQRTQQEDSAVYLCASSLGGNYGYTFGSGTRLTVV.

The CDR3 DNA is TGTGCCAGCAGCTTAGCGGGGGGAAGGACAGATACGCAGTATTTT. This gives the protein CASSLAGGRTDTQYF. The genes are TRBV7-8 and TRBJ2-3; D may be TRBD2 (6 bases). Trimming removed 0 bases from V and 3 bases from J, with 10 bases in between. Germline CDR1 SGHVS, CDR2 FQNEAQ. There are 15 residues in the CDR3. Looking up the rest from reference TRBV7-8 and TRBJ2-3 gives the full variable domain: GAGVSQSPRYKVAKRGQDVALRCDPISGHVSLFWYQQALGQGPEFLTYFQNEAQLDKSGLPSDRFFAERPEGSVSTLKIQRTQQEDSAVYLCASSLAGGRTDTQYFGPGTRLTVL.